These 10 T cell receptor beta chains were sequenced from one sample in a study of human T cells and chemical hapten exposure. MiXCR, applied by TCRdb to the RACE reads, yields one record per CDR3 protein. Found here are 35,000 to 50,000 distinct CDR3 sequences, about 3.9% of them singletons; the top ten hold approximately 1.5%. Stated time point: healthy volunteer bleed at 2 weeks. Unfractionated whole blood was the source from which total RNA was extracted. Sequenced sample: whole blood. The receptors were sampled from a female donor in good health. Some clones in this sample may be carry-over from other donors' samples.

This clonotype was counted at least ten times. The genes are TRBV20-1 and TRBJ1-5, with a possible D match to TRBD1 (5 bases). CDR3 length: 15 amino acids. The V end was cut by 2 bases, the J end by 3 bases, with 14 bases between. The germline gives CDR1 DFQATT, CDR2 SNEGSKA (reference sequence). Here the CDR3 DNA reads TGCAGTGCTAGATGGGGGAATGGTGACAATCAGCCCCAGCATTTT. Translation gives CSARWGNGDNQPQHF.

This clonotype was observed at least ten times. The chain carries TRBV7-8 and TRBJ1-6; D uncertain. The CDR3 runs to 12 residues. The germline CDR1 and CDR2 sequences are SGHVS and FQNEAQ. Trimming took 3 bases from V and 10 from J, leaving 7 bases between them. CDR3 amino acids: CASSLSTSPLHF. In nucleotides, the CDR3 is TGTGCCAGCAGCTTGTCCACGTCACCCCTCCACTTT.

This clonotype was observed a handful of times. The chain employs TRBV25-1 and TRBJ1-1; unclear D gene. This CDR3 has 12 amino acids. Germline V gene lookup returns CDR1 MGHDK and CDR2 SYGVNS. V was pared by 3 bases and J by 1 base, with 3 bases between. The CDR3 loop is CASSEWNTEAFF. The CDR3 nucleotides are TGTGCCAGCAGTGAGTGGAACACTGAAGCTTTCTTT.

Ten or more counts support this clonotype. The rearrangement joins TRBV12-3 or TRBV12-4 to TRBJ2-3, with no clear D. CDR3 length: 13 residues. The V end was cut by 3 bases, the J end by 1 base, with 5 bases between. The CDR3 loop reads CASSLYRTDTQYF. The CDR3 nucleotides read TGTGCCAGCAGTTTGTATCGCACAGATACGCAGTATTTT.

This clonotype was detected many times. The V call is TRBV5-1, the J call TRBJ2-2; D gene uncertain. The V gene lost 4 bases and the J gene lost 1 base, with 5 bases spanning the gap. Germline V gene lookup returns CDR1 SGHRS and CDR2 YFSETQ. CDR3 size: 13 residues. The CDR3 coding sequence is TGCGCCAGCAGCCTACAGAACACCGGGGAGCTGTTTTTT. Residues: CASSLQNTGELFF.

Many counts were recorded for this clonotype. CDR3 sequence reads: CASSFSGVYEQYF. The CDR3 DNA reads TGTGCCAGCAGTTTTTCTGGGGTCTACGAGCAGTACTTC. This chain connects TRBV28 to TRBJ2-7, with unresolved D. Germline assignment: CDR1 MDHEN and CDR2 SYDVKM. CDR3 size: 13 residues. Deletions cut 3 bases from V and 3 bases from J, with 9 bases between.

This clonotype was counted many times. The V gene is TRBV18, the J gene TRBJ1-4; D is unresolved. Germline CDR1 reads KGHSH; CDR2 reads LQKENI. Trimming removed 1 base at V and 3 bases at J, with 12 bases between. CDR3 length: 16 amino acids. CDR3 bases: TGTGCCAGCTCACCACTGGGCCAGACATCTAATGAAAAACTGTTTTTT. This gives the protein CASSPLGQTSNEKLFF.

This clonotype was seen many times. The chain recombines TRBV20-1 with TRBJ2-3; 9 bases fit TRBD2. CDR1 is DFQATT and CDR2 is SNEGSKA in the germline V gene (reference sequence). Losses at the gene ends were 7 bases for V and 0 bases for J; bases not matched to a gene: 8. The CDR3 length is 15 residues. DNA of the CDR3: TGCAGTGGGCGGGGGGGCCAAACTAGCACAGATACGCAGTATTTT. Protein: CSGRGGQTSTDTQYF.

This clonotype was counted at least ten times. V usage is TRBV6-2 or TRBV6-3 and J usage is TRBJ1-5, with D hard to call. The germline V gene encodes CDR1 MNHEY and CDR2 SVGEGT. V shed 5 bases and J shed 4 bases, with 18 bases lying between them. CDR3 size: 16 residues. The DNA for the CDR3 is TGTGCCAGCAGTCGAAATGCAGGAGTCGCAAATCAGCCCCAGCATTTT. Translating it yields CASSRNAGVANQPQHF.

This chain links TRBV6-2 or TRBV6-3 with TRBJ1-5, with D perhaps TRBD1 (5 bases). Germline CDR1 and CDR2: MNHEY and SVGEGT. This CDR3 comprises 14 residues. V was shortened by 4 bases and J by 2 bases, with 9 bases between the two germline ends. CDR3 amino acids: CASSWWGGNQPQHF. CDR3 bases: TGTGCCAGCAGTTGGTGGGGGGGCAATCAGCCCCAGCATTTT.